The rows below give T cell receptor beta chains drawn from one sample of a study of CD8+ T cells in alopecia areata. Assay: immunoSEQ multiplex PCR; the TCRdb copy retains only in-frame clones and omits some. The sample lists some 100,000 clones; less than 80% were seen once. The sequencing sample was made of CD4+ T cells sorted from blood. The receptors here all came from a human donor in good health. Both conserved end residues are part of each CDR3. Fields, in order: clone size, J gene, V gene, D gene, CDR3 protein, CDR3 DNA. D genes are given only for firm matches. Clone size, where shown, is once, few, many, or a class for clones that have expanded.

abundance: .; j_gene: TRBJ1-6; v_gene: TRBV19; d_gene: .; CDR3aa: CASSYGGPLHF; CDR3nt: TGTGCCAGTAGTTATGGAGGACCCCTCCACTTT
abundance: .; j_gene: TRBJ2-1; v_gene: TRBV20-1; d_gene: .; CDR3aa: CSAQGPPGEFF; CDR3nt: TGCAGTGCTCAGGGACCGCCGGGGGAGTTCTTC
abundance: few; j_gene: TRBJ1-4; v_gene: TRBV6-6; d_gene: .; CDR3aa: CASSTKQAGNEKLFF; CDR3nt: TGTGCCAGCAGTACGAAGCAGGCCGGTAATGAAAAACTGTTTTTT
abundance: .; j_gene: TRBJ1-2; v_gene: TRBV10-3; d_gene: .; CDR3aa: CAISEDWGDPYGYTF; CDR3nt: TGTGCCATCAGTGAGGATTGGGGGGACCCCTATGGCTACACCTTC
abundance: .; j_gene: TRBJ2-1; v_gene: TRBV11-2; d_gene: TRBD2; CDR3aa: CASSPTLAGAKGHNEQFF; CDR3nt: TGTGCCAGCAGCCCGACTCTAGCGGGGGCGAAGGGACACAATGAGCAGTTCTTC
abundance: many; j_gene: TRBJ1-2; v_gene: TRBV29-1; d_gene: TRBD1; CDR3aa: CSAGTGALGYTF; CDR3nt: TGCAGCGCTGGGACAGGGGCTCTCGGCTACACCTTC
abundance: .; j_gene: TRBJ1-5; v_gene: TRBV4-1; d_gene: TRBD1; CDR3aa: CASSQTTPGTGRQPQHF; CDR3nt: TGCGCCAGCAGCCAAACTACTCCCGGGACAGGGAGGCAGCCCCAGCATTTT
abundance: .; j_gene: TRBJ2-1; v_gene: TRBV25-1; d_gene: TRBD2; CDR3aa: CASSESVAGINEQFF; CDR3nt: TGTGCCAGCAGTGAATCGGTAGCGGGGATCAATGAGCAGTTCTTC
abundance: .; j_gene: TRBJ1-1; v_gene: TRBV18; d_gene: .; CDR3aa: CASSPLGDEAFF; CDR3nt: TGTGCCAGCTCACCCTTGGGGGATGAAGCTTTCTTT
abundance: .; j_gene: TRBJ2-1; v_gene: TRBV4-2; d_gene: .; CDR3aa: CASSVTGTYNEQFF; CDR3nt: TGTGCCAGCAGCGTTACCGGGACGTACAATGAGCAGTTCTTC
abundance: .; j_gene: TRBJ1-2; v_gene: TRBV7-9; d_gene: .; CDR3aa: CASSRHAYGYTF; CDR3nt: TGTGCCAGCAGCCGCCATGCCTATGGCTACACCTTC
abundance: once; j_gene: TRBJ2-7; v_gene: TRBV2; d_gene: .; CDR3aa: CASSEGRLQTSYEQYF; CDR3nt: TGTGCCAGCAGTGAAGGACGGTTACAGACCTCCTACGAGCAGTACTTC
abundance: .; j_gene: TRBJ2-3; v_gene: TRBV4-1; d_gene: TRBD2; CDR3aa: CASSQGGSRGADTQYF; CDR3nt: TGCGCCAGCAGCCAAGGGGGATCGCGGGGGGCGGATACGCAGTATTTT
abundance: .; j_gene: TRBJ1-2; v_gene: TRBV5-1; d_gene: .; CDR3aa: CASSLSGIGNYGYTF; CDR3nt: TGCGCCAGCAGCTTATCAGGGATTGGAAACTATGGCTACACCTTC